This T cell receptor beta chain came from a study of human T cells and chemical hapten exposure. Overall study context: Slight differences in pooled library volume were the main source of varying TCR yields across samples. Whole-study results and caveats: The study found that DPC sensitization did not change TCRs above 1 in 1000 frequency.

Germline loops: CDR1 SNHLY, CDR2 FYNNEI. Trimming cost V 3 bases and J 3 bases, with 9 bases left between them. The CDR3 covers 14 residues. Unique molecular identifiers were affixed to discrete cDNA molecules within the library. Original handling: Sampled TCR counts reached a median of approximately 93,000 per sample, with values ranging from roughly 20,000 to 750,000. TCRdb analysed the reads with MiXCR anew, one entry per CDR3 protein. TCRdb's processing, not the authors', yielded these V and J calls. The sample gives about 120,000 distinct CDR3 sequences, less than 10% of which show up once; 1.4% is in the top ten. Whole blood that had not been fractionated was the source of extracted total RNA. This clonotype was detected many times. Its antigen is unknown.

Source material: whole blood. The clonotype was recovered from a human donor in good health. Some clones in this sample may be carry-over from other donors' samples. The chain uses TRBV2 and TRBJ1-5; D gene unclear. The CDR3 reads CASSDRDSNQPQHF. The DNA of the CDR3 is TGTGCCAGCAGTGACCGTGACTCCAATCAGCCCCAGCATTTT. Variable domain in full (rest from reference TRBV2 and TRBJ1-5): EPEVTQTPSHQVTQMGQEVILRCVPISNHLYFYWYRQILGQKVEFLVSFYNNEISEKSEIFDDQFSVERPDGSNFTLKIRSTKLEDSAMYFCASSDRDSNQPQHFGDGTRLSIL.